The source of this T cell receptor beta chain is a study of cytomegalovirus exposure and HLA in healthy donors. General study points: In a later analysis, approximately 18,000 TCR beta sequences were associated with HLA alleles at 0.05 false discovery rate. In an earlier analysis, productive rearrangement rates for most beta V segments clustered near 87% or 30%.

PCR was performed using 60 Vbeta and 13 Jbeta primers. Clones were sequenced by immunoSEQ multiplex PCR, and TCRdb holds only the in-frame ones, with some missing. The record lists tens of thousands of clones, of which the ten most abundant hold about 5%. Losses at the gene ends were 5 bases for V and 0 bases for J; bases not matched to a gene: 13. This CDR3 has 19 residues. The V gene's germline CDR1 is SGHVS and CDR2 FNYEAQ. On this clone itself: Its specificity is unknown.

The origin of this receptor is a female donor in good health and CMV-seronegative. The chain carries TRBV7-6 and TRBJ1-1; 12 bases map to TRBD1. The sequencing input was PBMCs. DNA for the CDR3: TGTGCCAGCAGCCGGCTTCCGGGACAGGGGGCCCGCATGAACACTGAAGCTTTCTTT. Protein sequence: CASSRLPGQGARMNTEAFF.